The 13 T cell receptor beta chains reported below all come from one sample, sequenced in a study of blood T cell repertoires in COVID-19. Measured with immunoSEQ multiplex PCR; TCRdb has only the in-frame clones, and not every one. The sample has more than 55,000 clones, around 77% seen once. Sequenced: peripheral blood. The receptors come from a man aged 60 to 69 with acute or convalescent COVID-19.

The chain combines TRBV12-3 or TRBV12-4 with TRBJ1-2; no firm D call. This CDR3 has 11 amino acids. Trimming shortened V by 3 bases and J by 10 bases, and 9 bases separated the two germline ends. The CDR3 protein is CASSFGEIYTF. The DNA for the CDR3 is TGTGCCAGCAGTTTTGGTGAGATCTACACCTTC.

Note on this clone: This CDR3 is also generated by other DNA sequences in the sample. The V call is TRBV7-3, the J call TRBJ2-5; 10 bases match TRBD2. Germline CDR1 reads SGHTA; CDR2 reads FQGTGA. This CDR3 is built from 15 residues. The V gene end was trimmed by 1 base and the J gene end by 2 bases; junction bases not matched to a gene: 1. The CDR3 protein is CASSLSSGGQETQYF. CDR3 DNA: TGTGCCAGCAGCTTAAGTAGCGGGGGGCAAGAGACCCAGTACTTC.

The CDR3 protein is CASSNRGPYGYTF. The CDR3 region has the DNA TGTGCCAGCAGTAATAGGGGCCCCTATGGCTACACCTTC. This chain connects TRBV6-5 to TRBJ1-2, with D possibly matching TRBD1 (5 bases). The V gene lost 5 bases and the J gene lost 4 bases, with 11 bases spanning the gap. Per the germline V gene, CDR1 is MNHEY and CDR2 is SVGAGI. The CDR3 sequence is 13 residues long.

The V and J genes are TRBV6-5 and TRBJ2-1; D may be TRBD2 (5 bases). CDR3 length: 16 amino acids. The germline V gene encodes CDR1 MNHEY and CDR2 SVGAGI. Trimming took 1 base from V and 0 from J, leaving 10 bases between them. The CDR3 sequence is CASSYLAYSSYNEQFF. CDR3 nucleotides: TGTGCCAGCAGTTACTTAGCGTATAGCTCCTACAATGAGCAGTTCTTC.

V usage is TRBV5-1 and J usage is TRBJ1-1; D is uncertain. This CDR3 is 15 amino acids long. Germline CDR1 is SGHRS and CDR2 is YFSETQ. V shed 4 bases and J shed 1 base, with 14 bases lying between them. The CDR3 DNA reads TGCGCCAGCAGCCCGGAACCATCAGGGAACACTGAAGCTTTCTTT. Translated, it gives CASSPEPSGNTEAFF. Full variable domain (missing parts from reference TRBV5-1 and TRBJ1-1): KAGVTQTPRYLIKTRGQQVTLSCSPISGHRSVSWYQQTPGQGLQFLFEYFSETQRNKGNFPGRFSGRQFSNSRSEMNVSTLELGDSALYLCASSPEPSGNTEAFFGQGTRLTVV.

The rearrangement joins TRBV12-5 to TRBJ2-7, with a weak D call TRBD1 (6 bases). Germline CDR1 LGHNT, CDR2 FRNRAP. V lost 3 bases and J 5 bases, leaving 14 bases between the germline ends. This CDR3 contains 14 residues. CDR3 in amino acids: CASGLGTGNHEQYF. Written as DNA, the CDR3 is TGTGCTAGTGGTTTAGGTACAGGGAACCACGAGCAGTACTTC.

The chain carries TRBV7-3 and TRBJ2-2; D gene ambiguous. Per the germline V gene, CDR1 is SGHTA and CDR2 is FQGTGA. The CDR3 spans 13 residues. V lost 5 bases, J lost 6 bases, and 10 bases lay in between. The CDR3 protein is CASSQVSAGELFF. CDR3 in DNA: TGTGCCAGCAGCCAAGTATCGGCCGGGGAGCTGTTTTTT.

This chain connects TRBV18 to TRBJ1-1; perhaps TRBD1 as D (5 bases). Germline CDR1 is KGHSH and CDR2 is LQKENI. Trimming shortened V by 3 bases and J by 1 base, and 6 bases separated the two germline ends. The CDR3 length is 13 residues. In nucleotides, the CDR3 is TGTGCCAGCTCACCCACAGGGAACACTGAAGCTTTCTTT. Translating gives CASSPTGNTEAFF.

The chain links TRBV9 to TRBJ2-3, with TRBD2 as a possible D gene (5 bases). Germline V gene sequence: CDR1 SGDLS, CDR2 YYNGEE. V lost 0 bases and J 7 bases, leaving 9 bases between the germline ends. CDR3 length: 13 residues. Here the CDR3 reads CASSVEGGNTQYF. CDR3 coding DNA: TGTGCCAGCAGCGTAGAAGGAGGAAATACGCAGTATTTT.

This clone was seen once. V is TRBV2 and J is TRBJ2-5; 13 positions match TRBD2. Trimming removed 4 bases from V and 0 bases from J; junction bases left unmatched: 11. In germline, CDR1 is SNHLY, CDR2 FYNNEI. The CDR3 runs 19 residues. This CDR3 is CASSGGGLAGVQYQETQYF. The CDR3 DNA is TGTGCCAGCAGTGGCGGTGGACTAGCGGGGGTTCAGTACCAAGAGACCCAGTACTTC.

The V call is TRBV28, the J call TRBJ1-1; maybe TRBD1 (5 bases). Germline CDR1 MDHEN, CDR2 SYDVKM. This CDR3 spans 14 amino acids. Trimming shortened V by 3 bases and J by 1 base, and 9 bases separated the two germline ends. The CDR3 region has the DNA TGTGCCAGCAGTTTCACCGACAGGAACACTGAAGCTTTCTTT. Protein sequence: CASSFTDRNTEAFF.

A remark on this clone: One end of the junction varies from germline; a read error may be responsible. V is TRBV4-2 and J is TRBJ1-2; D might be TRBD1 (6 bases). Germline CDR1 reads LGHNA; CDR2 reads YNFKEQ. The CDR3 consists of 17 residues. CDR3 nucleotides: TGTGCCAGCAGTCAAGAGGGGTGGCCAGGGGCTGACTATGGCTACACCTTC. It translates to CASSQEGWPGADYGYTF.

The rearrangement joins TRBV27 to TRBJ1-1; TRBD1 is a possible D gene (5 bases). Trimming left V 2 bases short and J 6 bases short, with 10 bases between. CDR3 length: 13 amino acids. Germline values: CDR1 MNHEY, CDR2 SMNVEV (reference sequence). CDR3 nucleotides: TGTGCCAGCAGTTTAGGGGGGTTGTCTGAAGCTTTCTTT. As protein: CASSLGGLSEAFF.